The 26 T cell receptor beta chains below were found in one sample sequenced in a study of early T cells in non-severe SARS-CoV-2 infection. TCRdb fed the 5' RACE reads into MiXCR, producing one record per CDR3 protein. The sample yields 60,000 or so distinct CDR3 sequences, over 9.5% seen once. The specimen was whole blood, collected at baseline. Source of these receptors: an adult who was a healthcare worker with PCR-confirmed SARS-CoV-2 infection or an uninfected control (not recorded which).

In this sample, this clonotype turned up once. V is TRBV20-1 and J is TRBJ2-3; D remains ambiguous. The V and J ends lost 5 bases and 6 bases respectively, with 9 bases between them. CDR3 length: 11 residues. Germline V lookup: CDR1 DFQATT, CDR2 SNEGSKA (reference sequence). The chain's CDR3 is CSAPYWDTQYF. In DNA form, the CDR3 reads TGCAGTGCTCCCTATTGGGATACGCAGTATTTT.

Only one count was recorded for this clonotype. The chain links TRBV19 to TRBJ2-2; D is ambiguous. Germline assignment: CDR1 LNHDA and CDR2 SQIVND (reference sequence). Trimming left V 5 bases short and J 6 bases short, with 10 bases between. The CDR3 totals 13 residues. The CDR3 nucleotides are TGTGCCAGTAGTCCCCGAACGGCCGGGGAGCTGTTTTTT. As protein: CASSPRTAGELFF.

This chain links TRBV9 with TRBJ2-3, with unresolved D. CDR1 SGDLS and CDR2 YYNGEE come from the germline V gene. V lost 0 bases, J lost 0 bases, and 11 bases lay in between. This CDR3 comprises 16 residues. The CDR3 reads CASSVGLVTSTDTQYF. CDR3 sequence (DNA): TGTGCCAGCAGCGTAGGACTCGTAACTAGCACAGATACGCAGTATTTT.

This clonotype has more than one count but fewer than ten. This chain connects TRBV27 to TRBJ2-3; unclear D gene. Per the germline V gene, CDR1 is MNHEY and CDR2 is SMNVEV (reference sequence). This CDR3 contains 18 residues. Deletions cut 1 base from V and 0 bases from J, with 17 bases between. The CDR3 reads CASSLWSRSDHSTDTQYF. CDR3 bases: TGTGCCAGCAGTTTATGGTCCAGGTCAGACCATAGCACAGATACGCAGTATTTT.

This chain links TRBV9 with TRBJ2-1; 10 bases map to TRBD1. Germline values: CDR1 SGDLS, CDR2 YYNGEE. The CDR3 contains 17 residues. J was trimmed by 8 bases and V by 4 bases; bases with no gene match: 15. The CDR3 region has the DNA TGTGCCAGCAGCCCCAGAAGGTTGGGACAGGGGTTGCATGAGCAGTTCTTC. Translated, it gives CASSPRRLGQGLHEQFF.

The genes are TRBV12-3 or TRBV12-4 and TRBJ2-3; the match to TRBD2 covers 13 bases. The CDR3 loop spans 16 amino acids. V shed 4 bases and J 3 bases; nucleotides not matched to a gene: 4. The CDR3 is CASSWTSGSLTDTQYF. In DNA form, the CDR3 reads TGTGCCAGCAGTTGGACTAGCGGGAGTCTAACAGATACGCAGTATTTT.

V gene TRBV20-1 combines with J gene TRBJ1-1; perhaps TRBD1 as D (5 bases). Trimming shortened V by 3 bases and J by 8 bases, and 19 bases separated the two germline ends. Germline V CDR1 and CDR2: DFQATT, SNEGSKA (reference sequence). This CDR3 contains 14 residues. The CDR3 region is CSASTGPPGSEAFF. The CDR3 DNA reads TGCAGTGCTAGTACGGGACCACCTGGGTCGGAAGCTTTCTTT.

Remarks on this clonotype: A junction boundary mismatches the germline segment, possibly from a read error. V and J are TRBV7-2 and TRBJ2-1; D call uncertain. The germline gives CDR1 SGHTA, CDR2 FQGNSA. The CDR3 covers 12 residues. The CDR3 loop reads CASSLVSTTIYF. DNA of the CDR3: TGTGCCAGCAGCTTAGTTAGTACTACTATCTACTTC.

This clonotype appeared a few times. The DNA of the CDR3 is TGTGCCAGCAGTTTCGACTCGAAGGTCTCTGGGGCCAACGTCCTGACTTTC. This encodes CASSFDSKVSGANVLTF. The V call is TRBV12-3 or TRBV12-4, the J call TRBJ2-6; D gene ambiguous. CDR3 size: 17 residues. V was pared by 3 bases and J by 0 bases, with 12 bases between.

This clonotype occurred once. The chain couples TRBV9 to TRBJ2-7; TRBD1 agrees at 10 bases. Trimming took 3 bases from V and 2 from J; bases not matched to a gene: 8. The germline gives CDR1 SGDLS, CDR2 YYNGEE. This CDR3 comprises 16 residues. The CDR3: CASSEMGTGVTYEQYF. The CDR3, as DNA: TGTGCCAGCAGCGAGATGGGGACAGGGGTTACCTACGAGCAGTACTTC.

This clonotype was found a few times. The chain has TRBV10-3 and TRBJ2-2; TRBD2 agrees at 11 bases. V shed 5 bases, J shed 3 bases, and the junction held 8 bases outside the gene matches. This CDR3 region has 17 residues. In germline, CDR1 is ENHRY, CDR2 SYGVKD. The CDR3 loop is CAISPHLAGGDTGELFF. DNA for the CDR3: TGTGCCATCAGTCCCCATTTAGCGGGAGGGGACACCGGGGAGCTGTTTTTT.

The rearrangement links TRBV11-2 to TRBJ2-2; D is unclear. With 2 bases removed from V and 3 bases from J, the gap between germline ends came to 7 bases. The CDR3 loop spans 14 amino acids. Germline V gene data show CDR1 as SGHAT and CDR2 as FQNNGV. The DNA of the CDR3 is TGTGCCAGCAGCTTAAAGGATTACACCGGGGAGCTGTTTTTT. Its protein product is CASSLKDYTGELFF. Using reference TRBV11-2 and TRBJ2-2 for the parts outside the CDR3, the full variable domain is EAGVAQSPRYKIIEKRQSVAFWCNPISGHATLYWYQQILGQGPKLLIQFQNNGVVDDSQLPKDRFSAERLKGVDSTLKIQPAKLEDSAVYLCASSLKDYTGELFFGEGSRLTVL.

This clonotype has only a few counts. The V gene is TRBV7-8, the J gene TRBJ2-1; no clear D gene. The CDR3 sequence is 15 residues long. From germline, CDR1 is SGHVS and CDR2 FQNEAQ. The V and J ends lost 4 bases and 10 bases respectively, with 20 bases between them. The CDR3 spells CASSSTAGIPREQFF. As DNA, the CDR3 is TGTGCCAGCAGCTCTACTGCAGGAATCCCGCGGGAGCAGTTCTTC.

This chain links TRBV6-6 with TRBJ2-7, with 7 nucleotides matching TRBD2. The germline gives CDR1 MNHNY, CDR2 SVGAGI (reference sequence). The J segment lost 0 bases and the V segment lost 8 bases, leaving 7 bases of the junction unmatched. The length of the CDR3 is 14 residues. CDR3 loop: CASLPGLTSYEQYF. CDR3 bases: TGTGCCAGCTTACCGGGACTAACCTCCTACGAGCAGTACTTC.

This clonotype was recorded many times. V usage is TRBV5-1 and J usage is TRBJ2-7; 9 nucleotides align to TRBD2. The V gene's germline CDR1 is SGHRS and CDR2 YFSETQ. V shed 4 bases, J shed 3 bases, and the junction held 11 bases outside the gene matches. There are 16 residues in the CDR3. The chain's CDR3 is CASSPMRASGDYEQYF. The CDR3 DNA follows: TGCGCCAGCAGCCCAATGCGGGCTAGCGGGGACTACGAGCAGTACTTC.

This rearrangement joins TRBV19 to TRBJ1-2; D call uncertain. Germline V lookup: CDR1 LNHDA, CDR2 SQIVND (reference sequence). The ends were cut back, 3 bases at V and 4 bases at J, with 9 bases in the middle. CDR3 length: 13 residues. The chain's CDR3 is CASSIHSLYGYTF. The CDR3 DNA reads as TGTGCCAGTAGTATCCACAGCCTCTATGGCTACACCTTC.

The rearrangement joins TRBV29-1 to TRBJ2-1; D possibly matches TRBD1 or TRBD2 (5 bases each). V was pared by 7 bases and J by 8 bases, with 12 bases between. Germline V gene sequence: CDR1 SQVTM, CDR2 ANQGSEA. The CDR3 runs 11 residues. CDR3 loop: CSASRGDEQFF. The DNA of the CDR3 is TGCAGCGCCTCACGGGGCGATGAGCAGTTCTTC.

The CDR3 sequence: CASRLKRDSYNEQFF. DNA of the CDR3: TGTGCCAGCAGATTAAAGCGGGACTCCTACAATGAGCAGTTCTTC. V is TRBV12-3 or TRBV12-4 and J is TRBJ2-1; TRBD2 aligns across 7 bases. Trimming removed 6 bases from V and 0 bases from J; junction bases left unmatched: 5. The CDR3 extends over 15 amino acids.

This rearrangement joins TRBV9 to TRBJ2-7, with 8 bases lining up with TRBD1. Germline lookup yields CDR1 SGDLS and CDR2 YYNGEE. The CDR3 contains 16 residues. V trimming: 3 bases; J trimming: 6 bases; junction bases outside the gene matches: 14. CDR3 protein: CASSGNQGAILLEQYF. CDR3 nucleotide sequence: TGTGCCAGCAGCGGGAACCAGGGGGCCATCCTACTCGAGCAGTACTTC.

This clonotype has ten or more counts. The chain couples TRBV12-3 or TRBV12-4 to TRBJ2-6, with D tentatively TRBD2 (6 bases). The CDR3 is 16 amino acids. Trimming pared 2 bases from V and 4 bases from J, leaving 12 bases between. The CDR3 reads CASSLYGGTGANVLTF. In DNA form, the CDR3 reads TGTGCCAGCAGTTTATACGGAGGGACCGGGGCCAACGTCCTGACTTTC.

This clonotype was seen a handful of times. J is TRBJ2-5 and V is TRBV2; D might be TRBD2 (6 bases). The V and J ends lost 6 bases and 9 bases respectively, with 17 bases between them. The CDR3 runs to 13 residues. Germline V gene lookup returns CDR1 SNHLY and CDR2 FYNNEI. Here the CDR3 reads CASRGGLQVSQYF. The CDR3 DNA follows: TGTGCCAGCAGGGGGGGACTGCAAGTTTCCCAGTACTTC.

This clonotype was seen at least ten times. The chain joins TRBV7-8 to TRBJ2-3, with TRBD1 identical over 9 bases. Germline trimming cut 0 bases from V and 6 bases from J; bases unmatched to any gene: 7. Germline-derived CDR1 and CDR2 are SGHVS and FQNEAQ. This CDR3 spans 16 amino acids. The CDR3 region is CASSLAWGTGYDTQYF. For the CDR3, the DNA is TGTGCCAGCAGCTTAGCTTGGGGGACAGGGTACGATACGCAGTATTTT.

In its sample, this clonotype was seen many times. The chain couples TRBV18 to TRBJ2-7; no clear D gene. The CDR3 loop spans 11 amino acids. Germline CDR1 reads KGHSH; CDR2 reads LQKENI. Trimming shortened V by 5 bases and J by 0 bases, and 2 bases separated the two germline ends. The CDR3 reads CASSDSYEQYF. The CDR3 coding sequence is TGTGCCAGCTCAGACTCCTACGAGCAGTACTTC.

This clonotype showed up many times. The chain joins TRBV6-2 or TRBV6-3 to TRBJ1-5; no firm D call. CDR1 is MNHEY, CDR2 SVGEGT, per germline. V dropped 0 bases and J dropped 8 bases, with 14 bases sitting between them. The CDR3 is 15 residues long. CDR3 amino acids: CASSYSMAPSEPQHF. The CDR3, as DNA: TGTGCCAGCAGTTACTCGATGGCCCCATCTGAGCCCCAGCATTTT.

In this sample, this clonotype turned up a few times. V is TRBV2 and J is TRBJ2-1; TRBD1 aligns across 7 bases. Germline CDR1 is SNHLY and CDR2 is FYNNEI. The CDR3 length is 16 residues. The V segment lost 5 bases and the J segment 1 base; nucleotides outside the gene matches: 8. CDR3 nucleotide sequence: TGTGCCAGCAGTCACCGACAGGGTGATTCCTACAATGAGCAGTTCTTC. This sequence encodes CASSHRQGDSYNEQFF.

The V and J genes are TRBV27 and TRBJ2-1; TRBD2 is a possible D gene (7 bases). The CDR3 has 18 residues. Looked up from germline, CDR1 is MNHEY and CDR2 is SMNVEV (reference sequence). V lost 7 bases and J 4 bases, leaving 26 bases between the germline ends. CDR3 sequence reads: CASIRTEAGAGKYNEQFF. The DNA for the CDR3 is TGTGCCAGCATTCGGACAGAGGCCGGAGCGGGAAAATACAATGAGCAGTTCTTC.